These 5 T cell receptor beta chains came from one sample sequenced in a study of blood T cell repertoires in COVID-19. The protocol was immunoSEQ multiplex PCR, while the TCRdb copy is restricted to in-frame clones and leaves out a portion. This table holds roughly 140,000 clones, over 75% found once. Sequenced: PBMCs or T cells enriched from blood (not recorded which). The receptor source for this set is a man in his forties or fifties in a cohort exposed to, infected with or recovered from COVID-19 (not recorded which).

The chain's CDR3 is CASSQENSASYEQYF. In DNA, the CDR3 is TGTGCCAGCAGCCAAGAGAATAGCGCCTCCTACGAGCAGTACTTC. The chain has TRBV4-2 and TRBJ2-7; D is perhaps TRBD2 (5 bases). The V and J ends lost 0 bases and 0 bases respectively, with 9 bases between them. The CDR3 consists of 15 residues. CDR1 LGHNA and CDR2 YNFKEQ come from the germline V gene.

CDR3 in amino acids: CASSLASSGYSSYEQYF. DNA of the CDR3: TGCGCCAGCAGCTTGGCGTCTAGCGGATATAGCTCCTACGAGCAGTACTTC. The chain couples TRBV5-1 to TRBJ2-7; 7 nucleotides agree with TRBD2. Germline V gene data show CDR1 as SGHRS and CDR2 as YFSETQ. The CDR3 has 17 residues. V trimming: 0 bases; J trimming: 0 bases; junction bases outside the gene matches: 9.

This clone was observed a handful of times. The DNA for the CDR3 is TGTGCCAGCAGCCAAACTAGCGGGAGGTTTTACGAGCAGTACTTC. Translating gives CASSQTSGRFYEQYF. The gene calls are TRBV14 and TRBJ2-7; TRBD2 matches 12 bases. This CDR3 contains 15 residues. The V segment lost 2 bases and the J segment 4 bases; nucleotides outside the gene matches: 3. Looked up from germline, CDR1 is SGHDN and CDR2 is FVKESK.

CDR3 loop: CATSDLRQASSYNEQFF. In nucleotides, the CDR3 is TGTGCCACCAGCGACCTTAGACAGGCTAGCTCCTACAATGAGCAGTTCTTC. This chain links TRBV15 with TRBJ2-1; possible D gene TRBD1, 6 bases. Germline V lookup: CDR1 LNHNV, CDR2 YYDKDF (reference sequence). This CDR3 region has 17 residues. V lost 5 bases, J lost 0 bases, and 17 bases lay in between. The full variable domain, rest sourced from reference TRBV15 and TRBJ2-1, is DAMVIQNPRYQVTQFGKPVTLSCSQTLNHNVMYWYQQKSSQAPKLLFHYYDKDFNNEADTPDNFQSRRPNTSFCFLDIRSPGLGDTAMYLCATSDLRQASSYNEQFFGPGTRLTVL.

For the CDR3, the DNA is TGTGCCAGCATAAGGAGCGGGGTAACCTACGAGCAGTACTTC. It encodes CASIRSGVTYEQYF. The chain carries TRBV2 and TRBJ2-7; 7 bases map to TRBD2. The CDR3 length is 14 residues. V dropped 7 bases and J dropped 2; count of bases not matched to a gene: 8. Germline CDR1 SNHLY, CDR2 FYNNEI.